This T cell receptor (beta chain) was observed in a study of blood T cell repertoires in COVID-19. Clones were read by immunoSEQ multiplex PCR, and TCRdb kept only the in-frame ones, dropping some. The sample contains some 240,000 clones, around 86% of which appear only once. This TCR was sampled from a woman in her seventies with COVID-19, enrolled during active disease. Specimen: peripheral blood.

The DNA for the CDR3 is TGTGCCAGCAGCTTGGGAGAGAGTAATGAGCAGTTCTTC. Protein sequence: CASSLGESNEQFF. The chain has TRBV5-4 and TRBJ2-1; no reliable D call. CDR1 is SGHNT and CDR2 is YYREEE in the germline V gene (reference sequence). The CDR3 is 13 residues long. V lost 0 bases to trimming and J lost 7 bases, with 8 bases between them. Together with reference TRBV5-4 and TRBJ2-1, the CDR3 gives the full variable domain: ETGVTQSPTHLIKTRGQQVTLRCSSQSGHNTVSWYQQALGQGPQFIFQYYREEENGRGNFPPRFSGLQFPNYSSELNVNALELDDSALYLCASSLGESNEQFFGPGTRLTVL.